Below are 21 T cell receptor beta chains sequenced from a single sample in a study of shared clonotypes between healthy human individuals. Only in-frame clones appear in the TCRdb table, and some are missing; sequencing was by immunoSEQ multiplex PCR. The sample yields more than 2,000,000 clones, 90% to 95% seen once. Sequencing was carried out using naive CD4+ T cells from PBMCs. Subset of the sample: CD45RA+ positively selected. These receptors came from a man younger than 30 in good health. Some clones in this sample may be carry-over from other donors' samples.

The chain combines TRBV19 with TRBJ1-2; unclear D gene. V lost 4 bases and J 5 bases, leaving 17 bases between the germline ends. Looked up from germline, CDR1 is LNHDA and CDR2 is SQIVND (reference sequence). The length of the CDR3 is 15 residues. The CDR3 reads CASSRQSDLSYGYTF. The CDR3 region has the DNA TGTGCCAGTAGTAGGCAGAGTGACCTATCTTATGGCTACACCTTC.

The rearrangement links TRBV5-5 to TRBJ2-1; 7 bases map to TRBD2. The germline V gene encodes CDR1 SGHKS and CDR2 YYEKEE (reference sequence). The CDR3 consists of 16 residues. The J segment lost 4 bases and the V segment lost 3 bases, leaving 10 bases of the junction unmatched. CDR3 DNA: TGTGCCAGCAGCTCGGCACCTAGCGGAGGGTACAATGAGCAGTTCTTC. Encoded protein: CASSSAPSGGYNEQFF.

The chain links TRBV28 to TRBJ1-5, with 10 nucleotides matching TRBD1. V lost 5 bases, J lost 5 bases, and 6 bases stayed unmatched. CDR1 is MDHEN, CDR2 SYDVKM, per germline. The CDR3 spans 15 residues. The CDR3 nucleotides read TGTGCCAGCAGTACAAGGGACAGGGGAGATCAGCCCCAGCATTTT. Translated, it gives CASSTRDRGDQPQHF.

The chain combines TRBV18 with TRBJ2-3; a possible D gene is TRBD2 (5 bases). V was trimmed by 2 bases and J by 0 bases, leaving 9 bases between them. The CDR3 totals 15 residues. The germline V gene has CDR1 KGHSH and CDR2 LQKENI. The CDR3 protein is CASSPTGSSTDTQYF. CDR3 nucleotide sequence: TGTGCCAGCTCACCAACTGGGAGTAGCACAGATACGCAGTATTTT.

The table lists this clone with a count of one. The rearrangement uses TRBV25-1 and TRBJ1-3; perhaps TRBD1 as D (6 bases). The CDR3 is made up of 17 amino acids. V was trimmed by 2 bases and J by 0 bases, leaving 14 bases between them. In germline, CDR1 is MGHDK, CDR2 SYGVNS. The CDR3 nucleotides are TGTGCCAGCAGTGAAGACGTCGGGGGCCTCTCTGGAAACACCATATATTTT. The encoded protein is CASSEDVGGLSGNTIYF.

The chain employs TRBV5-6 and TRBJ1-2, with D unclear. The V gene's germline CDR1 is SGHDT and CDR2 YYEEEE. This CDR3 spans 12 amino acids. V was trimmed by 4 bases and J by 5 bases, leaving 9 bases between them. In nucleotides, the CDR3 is TGTGCCAGCAGCGTTTCGAGTTATGGCTACACCTTC. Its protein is CASSVSSYGYTF.

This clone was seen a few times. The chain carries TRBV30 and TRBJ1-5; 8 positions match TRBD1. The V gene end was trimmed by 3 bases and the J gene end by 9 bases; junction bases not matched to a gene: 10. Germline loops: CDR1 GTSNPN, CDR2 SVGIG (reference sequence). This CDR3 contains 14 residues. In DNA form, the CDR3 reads TGTGCCTGGAGCGTACAGGGGGGGGTCGGGCCCCAGCATTTT. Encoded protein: CAWSVQGGVGPQHF.

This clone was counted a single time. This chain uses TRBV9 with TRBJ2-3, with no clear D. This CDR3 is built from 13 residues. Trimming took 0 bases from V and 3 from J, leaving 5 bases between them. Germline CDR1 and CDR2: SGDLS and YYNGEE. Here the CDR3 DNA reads TGTGCCAGCAGCGTAGAGGAAACAGATACGCAGTATTTT. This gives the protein CASSVEETDTQYF. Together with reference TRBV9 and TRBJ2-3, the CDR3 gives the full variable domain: DSGVTQTPKHLITATGQRVTLRCSPRSGDLSVYWYQQSLDQGLQFLIQYYNGEERAKGNILERFSAQQFPDLHSELNLSSLELGDSALYFCASSVEETDTQYFGPGTRLTVL.

CDR3: CASSYSATGPRGGYTF. The CDR3 coding sequence is TGTGCCAGCAGTTACTCGGCGACAGGGCCCCGGGGTGGCTACACCTTC. The chain employs TRBV6-5 and TRBJ1-2; TRBD1 matches 7 bases. The ends lost 0 bases at V and 7 bases at J; junction bases unmatched: 11. The length of the CDR3 is 16 residues. CDR1 is MNHEY, CDR2 SVGAGI, per germline.

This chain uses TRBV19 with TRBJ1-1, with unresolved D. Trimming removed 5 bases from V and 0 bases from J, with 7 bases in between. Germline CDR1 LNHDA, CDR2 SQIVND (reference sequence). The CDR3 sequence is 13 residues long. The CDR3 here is CASSRLLNTEAFF. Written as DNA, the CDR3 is TGTGCCAGTAGTCGTCTCCTGAACACTGAAGCTTTCTTT.

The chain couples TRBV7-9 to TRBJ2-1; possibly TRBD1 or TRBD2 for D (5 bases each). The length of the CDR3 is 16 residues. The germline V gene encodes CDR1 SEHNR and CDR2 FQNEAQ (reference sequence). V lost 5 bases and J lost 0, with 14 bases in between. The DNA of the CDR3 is TGTGCCAGCAGCCAGGGCCGGGGTCGCTCCTACAATGAGCAGTTCTTC. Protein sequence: CASSQGRGRSYNEQFF.

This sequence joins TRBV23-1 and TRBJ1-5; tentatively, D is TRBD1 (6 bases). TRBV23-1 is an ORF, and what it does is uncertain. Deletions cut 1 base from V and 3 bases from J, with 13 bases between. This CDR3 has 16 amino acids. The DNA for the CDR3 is TGCGCCAGCAGTCAATTCCCAGGGGTTAACAATCAGCCCCAGCATTTT. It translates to CASSQFPGVNNQPQHF.

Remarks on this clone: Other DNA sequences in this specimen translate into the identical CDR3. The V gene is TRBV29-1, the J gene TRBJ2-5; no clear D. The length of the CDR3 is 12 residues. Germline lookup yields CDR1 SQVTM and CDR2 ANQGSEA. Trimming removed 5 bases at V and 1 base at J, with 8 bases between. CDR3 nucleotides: TGCAGCGTTATCCAAAGCCAAGAGACCCAGTACTTC. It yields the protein CSVIQSQETQYF.

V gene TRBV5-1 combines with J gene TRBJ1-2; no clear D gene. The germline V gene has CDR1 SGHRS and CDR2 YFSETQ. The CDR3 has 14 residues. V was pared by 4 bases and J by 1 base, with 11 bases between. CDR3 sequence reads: CASSADGSNYGYTF. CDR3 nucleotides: TGCGCCAGCAGCGCGGACGGGAGTAACTATGGCTACACCTTC.

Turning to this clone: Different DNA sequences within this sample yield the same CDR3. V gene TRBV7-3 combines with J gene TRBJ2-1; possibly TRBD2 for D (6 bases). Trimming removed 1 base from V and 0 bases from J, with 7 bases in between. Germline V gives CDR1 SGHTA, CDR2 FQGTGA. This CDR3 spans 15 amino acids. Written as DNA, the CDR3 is TGTGCCAGCAGCTTAATAGCGGACTCCTACAATGAGCAGTTCTTC. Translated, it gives CASSLIADSYNEQFF. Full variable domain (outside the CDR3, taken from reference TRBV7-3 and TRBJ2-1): GAGVSQTPSNKVTEKGKYVELRCDPISGHTALYWYRQSLGQGPEFLIYFQGTGAADDSGLPNDRFFAVRPEGSVSTLKIQRTERGDSAVYLCASSLIADSYNEQFFGPGTRLTVL.

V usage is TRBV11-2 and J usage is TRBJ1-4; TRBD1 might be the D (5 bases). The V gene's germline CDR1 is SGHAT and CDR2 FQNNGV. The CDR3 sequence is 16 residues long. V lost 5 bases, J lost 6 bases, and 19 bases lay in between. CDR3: CASSQPGGGKDEKLFF. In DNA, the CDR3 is TGTGCCAGCAGCCAACCCGGTGGGGGGAAGGATGAAAAACTGTTTTTT.

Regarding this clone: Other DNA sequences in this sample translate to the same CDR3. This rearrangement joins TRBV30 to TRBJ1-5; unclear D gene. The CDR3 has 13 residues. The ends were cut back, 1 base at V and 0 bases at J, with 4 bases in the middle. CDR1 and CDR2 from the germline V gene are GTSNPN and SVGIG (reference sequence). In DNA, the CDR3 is TGTGCCTGGAGTGGAAATAGCAATCAGCCCCAGCATTTT. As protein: CAWSGNSNQPQHF.

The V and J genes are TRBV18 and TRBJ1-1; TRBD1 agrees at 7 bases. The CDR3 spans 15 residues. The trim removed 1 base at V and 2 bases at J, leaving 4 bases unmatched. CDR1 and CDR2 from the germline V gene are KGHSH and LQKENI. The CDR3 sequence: CASSPRDSKNTEAFF. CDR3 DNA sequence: TGTGCCAGCTCACCACGGGACAGTAAAAACACTGAAGCTTTCTTT.

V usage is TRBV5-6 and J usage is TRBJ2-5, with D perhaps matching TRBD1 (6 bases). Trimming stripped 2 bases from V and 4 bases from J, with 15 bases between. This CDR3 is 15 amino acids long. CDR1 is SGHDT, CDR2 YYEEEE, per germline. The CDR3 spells CASSFLRGFIETQYF. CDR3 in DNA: TGTGCCAGCAGCTTCCTCAGGGGTTTCATAGAGACCCAGTACTTC.

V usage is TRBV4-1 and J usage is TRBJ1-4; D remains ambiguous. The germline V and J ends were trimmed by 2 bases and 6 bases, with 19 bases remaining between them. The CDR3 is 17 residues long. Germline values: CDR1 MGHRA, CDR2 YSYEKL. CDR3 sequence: CASSQTFFRTDDEKLFF. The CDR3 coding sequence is TGCGCCAGCAGCCAAACGTTTTTCCGGACGGATGATGAAAAACTGTTTTTT.

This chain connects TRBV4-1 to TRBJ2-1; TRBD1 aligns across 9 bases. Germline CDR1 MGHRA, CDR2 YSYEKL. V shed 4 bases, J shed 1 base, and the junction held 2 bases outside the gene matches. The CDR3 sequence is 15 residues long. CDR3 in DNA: TGCGCCAGCAGCCCGGACAGGGGTTCCTACAATGAGCAGTTCTTC. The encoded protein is CASSPDRGSYNEQFF.